Each of the 31 T cell receptor beta chains below was sequenced from the same sample in a study of T cell changes during pregnancy in multiple sclerosis. The repertoire was sequenced with immunoSEQ multiplex PCR; TCRdb's copy has only in-frame clones and lacks some. Of approximately 28,000 clones in the sample, roughly 84% were seen once. The sample was CD8+ T cells from peripheral blood mononuclear cells, taken after pregnancy. Every receptor here comes from a female donor with multiple sclerosis, enrolled in a pregnancy study.

The chain joins TRBV6-6 to TRBJ1-2; D remains unclear. This CDR3 comprises 16 residues. V lost 2 bases to trimming and J lost 1 base, with 14 bases between them. Germline V gene sequence: CDR1 MNHNY, CDR2 SVGAGI (reference sequence). CDR3: CASSYPTGRRNYGYTF. CDR3 bases: TGTGCCAGCAGTTACCCAACCGGCAGGCGTAACTATGGCTACACCTTC.

This chain uses TRBV18 with TRBJ2-7; unclear D gene. The CDR3 is 13 residues long. V was cut by 0 bases and J by 2 bases, with 5 bases left in between. The germline V gene has CDR1 KGHSH and CDR2 LQKENI. For the CDR3, the DNA is TGTGCCAGCTCACCACCGGGCCCCTACGAGCAGTACTTC. Protein: CASSPPGPYEQYF. The complete variable domain, with remaining parts taken from reference TRBV18 and TRBJ2-7, reads NAGVMQNPRHLVRRRGQEARLRCSPMKGHSHVYWYRQLPEEGLKFMVYLQKENIIDESGMPKERFSAEFPKEGPSILRIQQVVRGDSAAYFCASSPPGPYEQYFGPGTRLTVT.

The chain is built from TRBV9 and TRBJ2-2; 7 positions agree with TRBD1. This CDR3 contains 16 residues. Germline CDR1 SGDLS, CDR2 YYNGEE. V was clipped by 1 base and J by 5 bases; unmatched bases: 8. The CDR3 DNA reads TGTGCCAGCAGCGTACAAGCGACAGGGCGGACCGGGGAGCTGTTTTTT. Its protein product is CASSVQATGRTGELFF.

In this sample, this clone turned up once. The V call is TRBV19, the J call TRBJ2-1; 8 nucleotides match TRBD1. This CDR3 contains 14 residues. Per germline, CDR1 LNHDA and CDR2 SQIVND (reference sequence). The V gene end was trimmed by 6 bases and the J gene end by 8 bases; junction bases not matched to a gene: 9. The CDR3 DNA reads TGTGCCAGTAGGCGCCCGGACAGGGCTTATGAGCAGTTCTTC. Amino acid sequence: CASRRPDRAYEQFF.

As regards this clone: This same CDR3 is encoded by further DNA sequences in the sample. This sequence joins TRBV4-1 and TRBJ2-1, with D perhaps TRBD1 (6 bases). Deletions cut 3 bases from V and 10 bases from J, with 13 bases between. CDR3 length equals 13 residues. Germline-derived CDR1 and CDR2 are MGHRA and YSYEKL. The CDR3 bases are TGCGCCAGCAGCCACGGGACAAGGGGAGAGCAGTTCTTC. It yields the protein CASSHGTRGEQFF.

The V gene is TRBV29-1, the J gene TRBJ1-2, with 10 bases lining up with TRBD1. Germline loops: CDR1 SQVTM, CDR2 ANQGSEA. Losses at the gene ends were 2 bases for V and 5 bases for J; bases not matched to a gene: 17. The CDR3 consists of 18 residues. The CDR3 loop is CSVELGESTGGIGYGYTF. In DNA form, the CDR3 reads TGCAGCGTTGAATTGGGGGAATCGACAGGGGGCATCGGATATGGCTACACCTTC.

V usage is TRBV10-3 and J usage is TRBJ1-1; tentative D call: TRBD1 (5 bases). Germline assignment: CDR1 ENHRY and CDR2 SYGVKD. CDR3 length equals 16 residues. Trimming cost V 5 bases and J 1 base, with 17 bases left between them. CDR3 residues: CAISPTGHKPNTEAFF. In nucleotides, the CDR3 is TGTGCCATCAGTCCAACAGGACACAAACCGAACACTGAAGCTTTCTTT.

J is TRBJ1-1 and V is TRBV30; D is uncertain. Per germline, CDR1 GTSNPN and CDR2 SVGIG (reference sequence). The CDR3 totals 12 residues. V lost 0 bases and J 3 bases, leaving 5 bases between the germline ends. DNA for the CDR3: TGTGCCTGGAGTGTGGCTGACACTGAAGCTTTCTTT. Amino acids: CAWSVADTEAFF. Variable domain in full (rest from reference TRBV30 and TRBJ1-1): SQTIHQWPATLVQPVGSPLSLECTVEGTSNPNLYWYRQAAGRGLQLLFYSVGIGQISSEVPQNLSASRPQDRQFILSSKKLLLSDSGFYLCAWSVADTEAFFGQGTRLTVV.

CDR3 residues: CARGGQGSYEQYF. CDR3 DNA sequence: TGTGCCAGGGGGGGACAGGGATCCTACGAGCAGTACTTC. The gene calls are TRBV2 and TRBJ2-7, with 9 bases lining up with TRBD1. The germline V gene encodes CDR1 SNHLY and CDR2 FYNNEI. Trimming at V came to 9 bases and at J to 1 base, leaving 4 bases not matched to a gene. The CDR3 totals 13 residues. Full variable domain (rest looked up from reference TRBV2 and TRBJ2-7): EPEVTQTPSHQVTQMGQEVILRCVPISNHLYFYWYRQILGQKVEFLVSFYNNEISEKSEIFDDQFSVERPDGSNFTLKIRSTKLEDSAMYFCARGGQGSYEQYFGPGTRLTVT.

As to this clone: A much larger clonotype is one base distant, so this may be a read error. This chain uses TRBV10-3 with TRBJ2-7, with 12 bases fitting TRBD1. The length of the CDR3 is 14 residues. Germline V gene sequence: CDR1 ENHRY, CDR2 SYGVKD. The CDR3 region is CASSEGQGAYEQYF. The CDR3 DNA reads TGTGCCAGCAGTGAGGGACAGGGGGCGTACGAGCAGTACTTC.

This clone was found once. The DNA of the CDR3 is TGTGCCAGCAGCTCCTCGGCGACGGGGAGGGCTGAAGCTTTCTTT. This gives the protein CASSSSATGRAEAFF. The rearrangement links TRBV7-6 to TRBJ1-1; no clear D. The V end was cut by 4 bases, the J end by 6 bases, with 18 bases between. CDR3 length: 15 amino acids. The germline V gene has CDR1 SGHVS and CDR2 FNYEAQ. The whole variable domain, remainder taken from reference TRBV7-6 and TRBJ1-1, is GAGVSQSPRYKVTKRGQDVALRCDPISGHVSLYWYRQALGQGPEFLTYFNYEAQQDKSGLPNDRFSAERPEGSISTLTIQRTEQRDSAMYRCASSSSATGRAEAFFGQGTRLTVV.

The table lists this clone with a count of one. The chain carries TRBV30 and TRBJ1-2; D gene unclear. This CDR3 region has 12 residues. V dropped 4 bases and J dropped 7 bases, with 13 bases sitting between them. The V gene's germline CDR1 is GTSNPN and CDR2 SVGIG (reference sequence). The CDR3 sequence is CAWMAGVGGYTF. For the CDR3, the DNA is TGTGCCTGGATGGCGGGAGTTGGTGGCTACACCTTC. The full variable domain, in which reference TRBV30 and TRBJ1-2 provide the parts outside the CDR3, is SQTIHQWPATLVQPVGSPLSLECTVEGTSNPNLYWYRQAAGRGLQLLFYSVGIGQISSEVPQNLSASRPQDRQFILSSKKLLLSDSGFYLCAWMAGVGGYTFGSGTRLTVV.

J is TRBJ1-5 and V is TRBV5-6; 11 bases are a match to TRBD1. The CDR3 runs 15 residues. CDR1 is SGHDT and CDR2 is YYEEEE in the germline V gene. The V and J ends lost 4 bases and 5 bases, in that order; junction bases with no gene match: 5. The CDR3 protein is CASSHMGQGDQPQHF. Here the CDR3 DNA reads TGTGCCAGCAGCCATATGGGACAGGGGGATCAGCCCCAGCATTTT.

The chain joins TRBV13 to TRBJ1-3; 8 positions agree with TRBD1. Germline V lookup: CDR1 PRHDT, CDR2 FYEKMQ (reference sequence). The CDR3 spans 15 residues. The junction had 6 bases not matched to a gene; V was cut back by 5 bases and J by 3 bases. CDR3 sequence (DNA): TGTGCCAGCAGCGCCTGGACAGGGCTTGGAAACACCATATATTTT. Translation: CASSAWTGLGNTIYF.

The chain links TRBV29-1 to TRBJ2-7; D may be TRBD1 (7 bases). From germline, CDR1 is SQVTM and CDR2 ANQGSEA. The CDR3 contains 15 residues. Trimming stripped 4 bases from V and 0 bases from J, with 16 bases between. DNA of the CDR3: TGCAGCGTTGTAGGGGGCGGGACTGACTCCTACGAGCAGTACTTC. Its translation: CSVVGGGTDSYEQYF.

This clone showed up just once. The rearrangement links TRBV5-1 to TRBJ1-5; TRBD1 is a possible D gene (5 bases). This CDR3 region has 13 residues. Looked up from germline, CDR1 is SGHRS and CDR2 is YFSETQ. Trimming pared 0 bases from V and 6 bases from J, leaving 7 bases between. The CDR3 is CASSLGGGQPQHF. CDR3 DNA: TGCGCCAGCAGCTTGGGGGGCGGTCAGCCCCAGCATTTT.

V usage is TRBV7-2 and J usage is TRBJ1-6; perhaps TRBD1 as D (6 bases). V lost 4 bases and J lost 9, with 16 bases in between. The CDR3 covers 15 residues. Germline loops: CDR1 SGHTA, CDR2 FQGNSA. The CDR3 bases are TGTGCCAGCAGCTCCCGGGACACCACCGTTTCACCCCTCCACTTT. It is translated as CASSSRDTTVSPLHF.

The chain has TRBV5-5 and TRBJ1-1; D ambiguous. Trimming removed 2 bases at V and 7 bases at J, with 18 bases between. Germline loops: CDR1 SGHKS, CDR2 YYEKEE (reference sequence). CDR3 size: 15 residues. The CDR3 region has the DNA TGTGCCAGCAGCTTTCGGGGTTCAGGACTATATGAAGCTTTCTTT. Translation gives CASSFRGSGLYEAFF.

The chain links TRBV6-1 to TRBJ1-1; no clear D gene. The CDR3 sequence is 14 residues long. V was clipped by 1 base and J by 4 bases, with 10 bases between them. Germline V lookup: CDR1 MNHNS, CDR2 SASEGT. DNA of the CDR3: TGTGCCAGCAGTGAAGGAGGGAGTCCCACTGAAGCTTTCTTT. Protein product: CASSEGGSPTEAFF.

The CDR3 loop is CAWSPGGDYGYTF. The CDR3 DNA sequence: TGTGCCTGGAGTCCAGGAGGGGATTATGGCTACACCTTC. The chain links TRBV30 to TRBJ1-2, with D possibly matching TRBD1 (5 bases). This CDR3 has 13 amino acids. V was cut by 2 bases and J by 5 bases, with 12 bases left in between. CDR1 GTSNPN and CDR2 SVGIG come from the germline V gene (reference sequence).

The J gene is TRBJ1-2, the V gene TRBV7-9; D unresolved. The CDR3 has 14 residues. Germline CDR1 SEHNR, CDR2 FQNEAQ (reference sequence). V was pared by 10 bases and J by 3 bases, with 18 bases between. In DNA form, the CDR3 reads TGTGCCACCGACGAGGAAAGGAGAGACTATGGCTACACCTTC. Translated: CATDEERRDYGYTF. Variable domain in full (rest from reference TRBV7-9 and TRBJ1-2): DTGVSQNPRHKITKRGQNVTFRCDPISEHNRLYWYRQTLGQGPEFLTYFQNEAQLEKSRLLSDRFSAERPKGSFSTLEIQRTEQGDSAMYLCATDEERRDYGYTFGSGTRLTVV.

J is TRBJ2-1 and V is TRBV28, with D perhaps matching TRBD1 (7 bases). Looked up from germline, CDR1 is MDHEN and CDR2 is SYDVKM. The CDR3 contains 21 residues. Trimming took 1 base from V and 4 from J, leaving 29 bases between them. The CDR3 region has the DNA TGTGCCAGCAGTTTATCGCCCAGGATGGGGGGCCTTACAGGGGCTTACAATGAGCAGTTCTTC. It specifies CASSLSPRMGGLTGAYNEQFF.

The V gene is TRBV6-5, the J gene TRBJ1-5; D ambiguous. CDR3 length equals 13 residues. Per the germline V gene, CDR1 is MNHEY and CDR2 is SVGAGI. Trimming left V 4 bases short and J 6 bases short, with 10 bases between. The CDR3 loop reads CASSSTGVQPQHF. The CDR3 DNA follows: TGTGCCAGCAGTTCGACCGGGGTTCAGCCCCAGCATTTT.

V is TRBV7-9 and J is TRBJ1-1; D is undetermined. The length of the CDR3 is 15 residues. Germline CDR1 and CDR2: SEHNR and FQNEAQ (reference sequence). V was pared by 0 bases and J by 0 bases, with 8 bases between. The CDR3 bases are TGTGCCAGCAGCTTAGCTCCCGCTATGAACACTGAAGCTTTCTTT. The encoded protein is CASSLAPAMNTEAFF.

On this clone: The sample carries other DNA sequences with the same CDR3. The V and J genes are TRBV6-1 and TRBJ2-1; D unclear. There are 15 residues in the CDR3. Per germline, CDR1 MNHNS and CDR2 SASEGT. V shed 1 base and J shed 0 bases, with 7 bases lying between them. The CDR3 sequence is CASSEVAGSYNEQFF. Here the CDR3 DNA reads TGTGCCAGCAGTGAAGTGGCAGGCTCCTACAATGAGCAGTTCTTC.

This rearrangement joins TRBV7-9 to TRBJ2-1; 11 bases are a match to TRBD2. Germline-derived CDR1 and CDR2 are SEHNR and FQNEAQ (reference sequence). J was trimmed by 9 bases and V by 5 bases; bases with no gene match: 9. The CDR3 runs 15 residues. The CDR3 here is CASSPTSGGVIEQFF. DNA of the CDR3: TGTGCCAGCAGCCCAACTAGCGGGGGTGTCATTGAGCAGTTCTTC. Using reference TRBV7-9 and TRBJ2-1 for the parts outside the CDR3, the full variable domain is DTGVSQNPRHKITKRGQNVTFRCDPISEHNRLYWYRQTLGQGPEFLTYFQNEAQLEKSRLLSDRFSAERPKGSFSTLEIQRTEQGDSAMYLCASSPTSGGVIEQFFGPGTRLTVL.

This chain joins TRBV11-3 and TRBJ2-5; 14 positions match TRBD2. Looked up from germline, CDR1 is SGHNT and CDR2 is YENEEA. Trimming cost V 5 bases and J 5 bases; bases outside gene matches: 10. This CDR3 has 17 amino acids. The CDR3 region has the DNA TGTGCCAGCAGCGCGGGGACTAGCGGGGGACTGGGGGAGACCCAGTACTTC. Translated: CASSAGTSGGLGETQYF.

This chain connects TRBV6-1 to TRBJ2-3; the match to TRBD2 covers 9 bases. Germline CDR1 reads MNHNS; CDR2 reads SASEGT. The CDR3 has 15 residues. V shed 2 bases, J shed 0 bases, and the junction held 0 bases outside the gene matches. As DNA, the CDR3 is TGTGCCAGCAGTGAACTAGCGGGGAGCACAGATACGCAGTATTTT. Its protein product is CASSELAGSTDTQYF.

The rearrangement links TRBV6-4 to TRBJ1-6; TRBD1 aligns across 9 bases. Germline CDR1 and CDR2: MRHNA and SNTAGT. The CDR3 is 14 residues long. Trimming removed 8 bases from V and 9 bases from J; junction bases left unmatched: 8. The DNA for the CDR3 is TGTGCCAGCGTAAGACAGGGGGAAGGTTCACCCCTCCACTTT. Its protein is CASVRQGEGSPLHF.

The chain links TRBV7-2 to TRBJ1-5; D gene unclear. The CDR3 sequence is 16 residues long. Trimming left V 4 bases short and J 5 bases short, with 18 bases between. CDR1 is SGHTA and CDR2 is FQGNSA in the germline V gene. CDR3 region: CASSSPYVEGDQPQHF. CDR3 DNA sequence: TGTGCCAGCAGCTCCCCCTACGTGGAGGGCGATCAGCCCCAGCATTTT.

This chain joins TRBV15 and TRBJ2-5, with 7 bases that match TRBD1. V shed 1 base and J 2 bases; nucleotides not matched to a gene: 4. CDR1 LNHNV and CDR2 YYDKDF come from the germline V gene (reference sequence). The CDR3 sequence is 15 residues long. DNA of the CDR3: TGTGCCACCAGCAGAGCGTCAGGGGGACAAGAGACCCAGTACTTC. Translated: CATSRASGGQETQYF. Looking up the rest from reference TRBV15 and TRBJ2-5 gives the full variable domain: DAMVIQNPRYQVTQFGKPVTLSCSQTLNHNVMYWYQQKSSQAPKLLFHYYDKDFNNEADTPDNFQSRRPNTSFCFLDIRSPGLGDTAMYLCATSRASGGQETQYFGPGTRLLVL.